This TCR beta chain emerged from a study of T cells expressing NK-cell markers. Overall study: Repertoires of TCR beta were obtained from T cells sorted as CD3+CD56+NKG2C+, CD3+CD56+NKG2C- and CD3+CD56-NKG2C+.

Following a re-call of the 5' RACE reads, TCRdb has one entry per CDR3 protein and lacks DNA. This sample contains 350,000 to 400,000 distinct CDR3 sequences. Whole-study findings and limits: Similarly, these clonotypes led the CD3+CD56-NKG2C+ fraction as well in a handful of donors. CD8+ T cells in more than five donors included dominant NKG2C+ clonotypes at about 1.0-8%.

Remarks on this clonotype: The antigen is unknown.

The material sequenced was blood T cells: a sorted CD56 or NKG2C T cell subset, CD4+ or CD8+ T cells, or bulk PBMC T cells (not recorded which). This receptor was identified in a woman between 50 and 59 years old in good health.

This CDR3 is CASSPRIAGSLHGTGELFF. The chain joins TRBV3-1 to TRBJ2-2; checking the TCRdb D call of TRBD2 is not possible without DNA. From germline, CDR1 is LGHDT and CDR2 YNNKEL (reference sequence). The CDR3 sequence is 19 residues long. Together with reference TRBV3-1 and TRBJ2-2, the CDR3 gives the full variable domain: DTAVSQTPKYLVTQMGNDKSIKCEQNLGHDTMYWYKQDSKKFLKIMFSYNNKELIINETVPNRFSPKSPDKAHLNLHINSLELGDSAVYFCASSPRIAGSLHGTGELFFGEGSRLTVL.